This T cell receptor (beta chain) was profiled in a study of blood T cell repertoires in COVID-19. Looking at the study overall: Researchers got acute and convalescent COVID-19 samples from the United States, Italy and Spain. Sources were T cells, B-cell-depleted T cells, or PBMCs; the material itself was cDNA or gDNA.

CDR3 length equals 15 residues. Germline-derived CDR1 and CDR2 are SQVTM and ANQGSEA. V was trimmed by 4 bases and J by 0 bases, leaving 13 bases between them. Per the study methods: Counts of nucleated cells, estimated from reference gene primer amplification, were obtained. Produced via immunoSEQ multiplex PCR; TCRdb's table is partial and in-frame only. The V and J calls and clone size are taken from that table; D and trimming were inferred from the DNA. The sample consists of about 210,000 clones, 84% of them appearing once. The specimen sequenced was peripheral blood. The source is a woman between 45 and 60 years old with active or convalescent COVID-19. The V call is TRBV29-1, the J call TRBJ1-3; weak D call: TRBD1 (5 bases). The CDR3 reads CSVVGGGSSGNTIYF. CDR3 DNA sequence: TGCAGCGTTGTGGGGGGAGGGAGCTCTGGAAACACCATATATTTT.